The sequence of this T cell receptor (beta chain) was determined in a study of regulatory T cells in long-lasting Graves disease. Study-level findings and limits: With persistent disease, TRBV28, TRBJ1-2 and TRBJ2-5 were the favored segments.

Time point denoted: persistent/refractory GD, antithyroid drugs over 5 years with positive TRAb. The TCR library used RNA extracted from PBMCs. Patients with Graves' disease were diagnosed by American Thyroid Association guidelines. Germline CDR1 reads SGHTA; CDR2 reads FQGNSA. The CDR3 runs 14 residues. The ends were cut back, 3 bases at V and 5 bases at J, with 13 bases in the middle. This clonotype occurred many times. Its antigen is unidentified. Construction of TCR beta libraries relied on iRepertoire HTBI primers and on Arm-PCR targeting CDR3 regions. TCRdb used MiXCR to reprocess the multiplex PCR reads, holding one entry per CDR3 protein. The data contain over 300,000 distinct CDR3 sequences, roughly a fifth of them seen just once; the ten biggest clones take up around 30%.

This material consisted of peripheral blood mononuclear cells (PBMCs), taken when the disease was refractory, from a patient treated with antithyroid drugs. The chain links TRBV7-2 to TRBJ1-2; D not certain. This TCR derives from a female donor with Graves disease. This CDR3 is CASSFMDGSYGYTF. CDR3 nucleotide sequence: TGTGCCAGCAGCTTCATGGACGGTTCGTATGGCTACACCTTC.